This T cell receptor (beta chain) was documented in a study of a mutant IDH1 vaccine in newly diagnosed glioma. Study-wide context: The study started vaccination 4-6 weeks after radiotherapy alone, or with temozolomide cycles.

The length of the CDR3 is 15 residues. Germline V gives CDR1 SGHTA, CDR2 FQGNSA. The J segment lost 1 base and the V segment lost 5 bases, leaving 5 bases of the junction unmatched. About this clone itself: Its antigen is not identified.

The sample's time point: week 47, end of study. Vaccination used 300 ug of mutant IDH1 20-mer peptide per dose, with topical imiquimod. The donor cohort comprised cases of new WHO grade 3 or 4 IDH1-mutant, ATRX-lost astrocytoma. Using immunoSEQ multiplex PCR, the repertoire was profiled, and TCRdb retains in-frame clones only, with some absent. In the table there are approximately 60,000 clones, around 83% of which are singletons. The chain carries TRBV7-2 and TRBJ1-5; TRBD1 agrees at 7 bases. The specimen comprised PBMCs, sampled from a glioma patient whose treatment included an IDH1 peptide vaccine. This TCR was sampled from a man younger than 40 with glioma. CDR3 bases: TGTGCCAGCAGCCTGGGACAGTTCAGCAATCAGCCCCAGCATTTT. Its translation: CASSLGQFSNQPQHF.